This T cell receptor beta chain was recorded in a study of blood T cell repertoires in COVID-19. At the level of the study: Donors in the United States, Italy and Spain gave samples during acute or convalescent COVID-19.

Residents of around 24 US areas, aged about 18 to 89 years, made up the participants. This CDR3 has 14 residues. Germline CDR1 is LNHDA and CDR2 is SQIVND (reference sequence). Trimming cost V 6 bases and J 4 bases; bases outside gene matches: 6. In the original processing: Estimation of nucleated cell counts was performed using reference gene primer amplification. This table comes from immunoSEQ multiplex PCR, and its TCRdb copy is limited to in-frame clones, with some not included. The D gene and trimming were derived from the DNA, and the V and J assignments and clone size from that table. The repertoire holds some 180,000 clones, with 80% to 85% as singletons.

The TCR originated in a woman aged 30 to 39 who had been exposed to COVID-19. V usage is TRBV19 and J usage is TRBJ1-5, with 7 bases aligning to TRBD1. Sequencing input: PBMCs or T cells enriched from blood (not recorded which). This chain's CDR3 is CASRQGRGNQPQHF. In DNA form, the CDR3 reads TGTGCCAGTAGGCAAGGCAGGGGGAATCAGCCCCAGCATTTT.